Listed here is a single T cell receptor (beta chain). Antigen specificity is unknown. Produced via immunoSEQ multiplex PCR; TCRdb's table is partial and in-frame only. Here the sample spans approximately 200,000 clones, 90% to 95% being singletons. Germline CDR1 and CDR2: SEHNR and FQNEAQ (reference sequence). The CDR3 is 13 residues long. Trimming took 3 bases from V and 8 from J, leaving 13 bases between them. This specimen comes from a study of T cell responses to AZD1222 COVID-19 vaccine. At the level of the study: Second doses that came at about 4 or about 12 weeks were put together. General study results and limits: With dominance at 160-218 and 743-854, vaccine-associated CD4 TCRs spanned spike. Clonal diversity may have been underestimated in mostly white British donors.

The sequence derives from an adult in good health. The V and J genes are TRBV7-9 and TRBJ1-2, with no clear D. This specimen was peripheral blood, taken on day 0 of AZD1222 vaccination. The CDR3 loop is CASSFGLREGYTF. In nucleotides, the CDR3 is TGTGCCAGCAGCTTTGGGCTGAGGGAAGGCTACACCTTC.